Sequencing of this T cell receptor (beta chain) was carried out in a study of shared clonotypes between healthy human individuals. Notes on this clone: Its antigen remains unknown.

Study conclusions and caveats: Estimated richness was generally greater in naive than memory subsets.

Looked up from germline, CDR1 is SGHVS and CDR2 is FQNEAQ. The CDR3 sequence is 19 residues long. The junction had 18 bases not matched to a gene; V was cut back by 5 bases and J by 3 bases. Profiled with immunoSEQ multiplex PCR; TCRdb holds only in-frame clones, not every one. The data hold around 2.1 million clones, with roughly 91% observed a single time. Terminally differentiated effector memory CD45RA+ cells were excluded by CCR7 positive selection of CD45RO-negative cells. The sequence derives from a young man in good health. Some clones in this sample may be carry-over from other donors' samples. The chain has TRBV7-8 and TRBJ1-1; 10 bases are a match to TRBD1. The sequencing input was naive CD8+ T cells from PBMCs. CDR3: CASSPSPSPGQGRDTEAFF. The CDR3 DNA follows: TGTGCCAGCAGCCCTAGCCCTTCCCCGGGACAGGGGAGAGACACTGAAGCTTTCTTT.